A single sample gave rise to the 4 T cell receptor beta chains below, sequenced in a study of memory CD4+ T cells and cytomegalovirus serostatus. The sort gate was single viable CD3+CD4+CD8-CD45RO+ cells for memory CD4+ T cells. Measured with immunoSEQ multiplex PCR; TCRdb has only the in-frame clones, and not every one. This table has around 60,000 clones, 75% to 90% appearing once. The sequencing sample was made of memory CD4+ T cells from blood. These TCRs come from an adult in good health and CMV-seronegative.

For the CDR3, the DNA is TGCGCCAGCTTTGATTCAGGAGGGGCTAACTATGGCTACACCTTC. It is translated as CASFDSGGANYGYTF. The rearrangement uses TRBV5-1 and TRBJ1-2, with D possibly being TRBD1 (5 bases). The CDR3 is 15 amino acids. CDR1 is SGHRS and CDR2 is YFSETQ in the germline V gene. Trimming stripped 7 bases from V and 0 bases from J, with 16 bases between.

V is TRBV28 and J is TRBJ1-5, with no clear D. From germline, CDR1 is MDHEN and CDR2 SYDVKM. V was shortened by 8 bases and J by 6 bases, with 11 bases between the two germline ends. The CDR3 is 12 amino acids. The CDR3 bases are TGTGCCAGCCAGGTATCAGTTCAGCCCCAGCATTTT. Amino acid sequence: CASQVSVQPQHF.

This chain joins TRBV5-6 and TRBJ2-2; D is unresolved. In germline, CDR1 is SGHDT, CDR2 YYEEEE. V was pared by 4 bases and J by 3 bases, with 4 bases between. This CDR3 has 12 residues. The CDR3 region has the DNA TGTGCCAGCAGCCGGGACACCGGGGAGCTGTTTTTT. This sequence encodes CASSRDTGELFF.

This rearrangement joins TRBV20-1 to TRBJ2-1, with D possibly being TRBD2 (6 bases). The CDR3 contains 11 residues. Looked up from germline, CDR1 is DFQATT and CDR2 is SNEGSKA (reference sequence). The V gene lost 3 bases and the J gene lost 6 bases, with 6 bases spanning the gap. CDR3: CSASGSNEQFF. Here the CDR3 DNA reads TGCAGTGCTAGCGGGAGCAATGAGCAGTTCTTC.